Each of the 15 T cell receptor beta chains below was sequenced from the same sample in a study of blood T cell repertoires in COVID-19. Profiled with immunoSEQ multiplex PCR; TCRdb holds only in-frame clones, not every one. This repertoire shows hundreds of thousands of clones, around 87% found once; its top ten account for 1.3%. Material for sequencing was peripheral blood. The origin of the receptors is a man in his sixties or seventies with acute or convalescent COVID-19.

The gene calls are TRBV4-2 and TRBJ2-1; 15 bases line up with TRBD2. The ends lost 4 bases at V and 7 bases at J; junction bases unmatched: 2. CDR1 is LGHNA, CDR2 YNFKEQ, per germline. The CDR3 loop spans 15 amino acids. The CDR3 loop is CASSRTSGGANEQFF. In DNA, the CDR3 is TGTGCCAGCAGCCGGACTAGCGGGGGGGCGAATGAGCAGTTCTTC.

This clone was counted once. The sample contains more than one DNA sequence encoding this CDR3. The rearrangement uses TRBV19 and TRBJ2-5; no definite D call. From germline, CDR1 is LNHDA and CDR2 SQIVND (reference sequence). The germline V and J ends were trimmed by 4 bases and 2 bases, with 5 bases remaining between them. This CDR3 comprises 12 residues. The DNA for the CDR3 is TGTGCCAGTAGTAACTTACAAGAGACCCAGTACTTC. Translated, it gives CASSNLQETQYF. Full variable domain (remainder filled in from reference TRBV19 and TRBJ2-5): DGGITQSPKYLFRKEGQNVTLSCEQNLNHDAMYWYRQDPGQGLRLIYYSQIVNDFQKGDIAEGYSVSREKKESFPLTVTSAQKNPTAFYLCASSNLQETQYFGPGTRLLVL.

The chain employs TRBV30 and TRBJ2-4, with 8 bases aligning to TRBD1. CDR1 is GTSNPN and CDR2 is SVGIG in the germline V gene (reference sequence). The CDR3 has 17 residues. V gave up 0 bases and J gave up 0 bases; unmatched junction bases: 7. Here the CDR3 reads CAWSVRAGGIAKNIQYF. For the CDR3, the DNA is TGTGCCTGGAGTGTACGTGCAGGGGGCATAGCCAAAAACATTCAGTACTTC.

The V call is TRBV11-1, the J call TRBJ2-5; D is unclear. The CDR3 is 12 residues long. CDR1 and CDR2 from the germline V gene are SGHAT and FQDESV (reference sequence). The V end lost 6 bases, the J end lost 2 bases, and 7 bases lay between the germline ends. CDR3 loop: CASSYTQETQYF. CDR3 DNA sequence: TGTGCCAGCAGTTATACACAAGAGACCCAGTACTTC.

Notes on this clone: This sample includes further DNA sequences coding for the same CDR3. The DNA of the CDR3 is TGTGCCAGCAGTTCCGTGAACACTGAAGCTTTCTTT. Its translation is CASSSVNTEAFF. The chain carries TRBV6-2 or TRBV6-3 and TRBJ1-1; no definite D call. The V and J ends lost 4 bases and 0 bases respectively, with 3 bases between them. The CDR3 totals 12 residues. CDR1 is MNHEY and CDR2 is SVGEGT in the germline V gene.

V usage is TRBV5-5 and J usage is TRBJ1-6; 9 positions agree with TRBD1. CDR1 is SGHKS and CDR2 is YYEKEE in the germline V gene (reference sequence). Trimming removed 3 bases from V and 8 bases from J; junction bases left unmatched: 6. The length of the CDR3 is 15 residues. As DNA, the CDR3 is TGTGCCAGCAGCTATACTTGGGACAGGGATTCACCCCTCCACTTT. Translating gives CASSYTWDRDSPLHF.

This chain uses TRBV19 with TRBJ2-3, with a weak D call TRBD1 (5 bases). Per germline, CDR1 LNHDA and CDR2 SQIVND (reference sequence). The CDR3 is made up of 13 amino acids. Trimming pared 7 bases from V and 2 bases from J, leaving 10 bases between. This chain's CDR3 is CASKRQFTDTQYF. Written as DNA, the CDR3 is TGTGCCAGTAAACGACAGTTCACAGATACGCAGTATTTT. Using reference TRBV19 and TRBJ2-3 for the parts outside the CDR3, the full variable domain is DGGITQSPKYLFRKEGQNVTLSCEQNLNHDAMYWYRQDPGQGLRLIYYSQIVNDFQKGDIAEGYSVSREKKESFPLTVTSAQKNPTAFYLCASKRQFTDTQYFGPGTRLTVL.

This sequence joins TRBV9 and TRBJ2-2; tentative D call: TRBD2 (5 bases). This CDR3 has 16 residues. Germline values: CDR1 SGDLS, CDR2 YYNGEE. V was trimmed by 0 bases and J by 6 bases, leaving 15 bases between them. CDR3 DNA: TGTGCCAGCAGCGTAGTCCTAGCCCCCAACTCCGGGGAGCTGTTTTTT. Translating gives CASSVVLAPNSGELFF.

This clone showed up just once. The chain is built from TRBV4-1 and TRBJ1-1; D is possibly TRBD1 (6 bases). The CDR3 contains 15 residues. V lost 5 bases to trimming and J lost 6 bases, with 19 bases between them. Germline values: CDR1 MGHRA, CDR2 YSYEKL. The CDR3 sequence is CASSTPGDLRPEAFF. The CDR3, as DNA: TGCGCCAGCAGCACCCCAGGGGATCTAAGGCCTGAAGCTTTCTTT.

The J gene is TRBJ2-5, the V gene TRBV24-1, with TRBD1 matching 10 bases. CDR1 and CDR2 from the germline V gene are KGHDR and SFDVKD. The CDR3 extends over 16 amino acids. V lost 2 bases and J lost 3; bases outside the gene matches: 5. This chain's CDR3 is CATSDYGTGEEETQYF. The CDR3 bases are TGTGCCACCAGTGATTACGGGACAGGGGAGGAAGAGACCCAGTACTTC.

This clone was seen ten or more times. The CDR3 DNA follows: TGTGCCAGCAGCTTAGGAAGGCGGTACGAGCAGTACTTC. As protein: CASSLGRRYEQYF. The chain uses TRBV11-2 and TRBJ2-7; D unclear. This CDR3 is built from 13 residues. Germline-derived CDR1 and CDR2 are SGHAT and FQNNGV. The V end lost 1 base, the J end lost 4 bases, and 8 bases lay between the germline ends.

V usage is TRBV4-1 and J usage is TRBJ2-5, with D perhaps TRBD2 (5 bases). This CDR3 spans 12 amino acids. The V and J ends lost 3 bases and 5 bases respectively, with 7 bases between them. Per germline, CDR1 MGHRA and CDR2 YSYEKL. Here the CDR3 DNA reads TGCGCCAGCAGCCAGAGCGGTGAGACCCAGTACTTC. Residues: CASSQSGETQYF.

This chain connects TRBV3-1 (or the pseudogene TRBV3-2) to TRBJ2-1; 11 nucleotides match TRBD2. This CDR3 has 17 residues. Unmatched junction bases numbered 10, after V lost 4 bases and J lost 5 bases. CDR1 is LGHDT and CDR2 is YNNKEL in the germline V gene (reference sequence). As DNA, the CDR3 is TGTGCCAGCAGCCGATCTCCCGGGACTAGCGGACACAATGAGCAGTTCTTC. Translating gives CASSRSPGTSGHNEQFF.

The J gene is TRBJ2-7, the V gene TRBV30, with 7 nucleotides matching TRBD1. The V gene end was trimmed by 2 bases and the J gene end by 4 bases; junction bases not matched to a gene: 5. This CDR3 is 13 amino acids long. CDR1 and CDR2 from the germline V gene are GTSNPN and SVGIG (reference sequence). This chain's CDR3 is CAWSTGVRYEQYF. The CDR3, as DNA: TGTGCCTGGAGTACAGGGGTAAGGTACGAGCAGTACTTC.

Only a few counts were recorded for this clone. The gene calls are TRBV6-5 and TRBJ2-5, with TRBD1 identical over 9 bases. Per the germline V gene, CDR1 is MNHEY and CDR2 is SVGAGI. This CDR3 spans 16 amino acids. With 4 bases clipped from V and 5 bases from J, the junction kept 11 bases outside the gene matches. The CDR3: CASSSSGTGRGETQYF. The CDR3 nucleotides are TGTGCCAGCAGTTCTTCTGGGACAGGGAGGGGGGAGACCCAGTACTTC.